These T cell receptor beta chains were read from a single sample in a study of blood T cells in healthy people across ages. TCRdb redid the calling of the 5' RACE reads with MiXCR, one entry per CDR3 protein. The table shows 850,000 to 1,100,000 distinct CDR3 sequences, with more than 30% occurring only once. The material sequenced was blood. Receptors were obtained from a young man in good health. CDR3s include the opening cysteine and the closing phenylalanine or tryptophan. Each record gives: clone size, J gene, D gene, V gene, CDR3 DNA, CDR3 protein. D genes are given only for firm matches. Clone sizes are given selectively: once, few, many, or a class where the clone is expanded.

size: -; J: TRBJ2-2; D: TRBD1; V: TRBV27; DNA: TGTGCCAGCAGACTGGGACAGAGAACCGGGGAGCTGTTTTTT; CDR3: CASRLGQRTGELFF
size: -; J: TRBJ2-5; D: -; V: TRBV18; DNA: TGTGCCAGCTCACCAAGGGAGGCCTCCCGACGGGAGCAGTACTTC; CDR3: CASSPREASRREQYF
size: -; J: TRBJ2-1; D: -; V: TRBV28; DNA: TGTGCCAGCGGGGCAGGGTGGCATGAGCAGTTCTTC; CDR3: CASGAGWHEQFF
size: few; J: TRBJ2-3; D: -; V: TRBV20-1; DNA: TGCAGTGCGGTCAGGGCAGGAACAGATACGCAGTATTTT; CDR3: CSAVRAGTDTQYF
size: many; J: TRBJ1-2; D: -; V: TRBV6-2/TRBV6-3; DNA: TGTGCCAGCAGTTACCCGGACCCCAAACCCCGTGGCTACACCTTC; CDR3: CASSYPDPKPRGYTF
size: -; J: TRBJ1-4; D: -; V: TRBV4-3; DNA: TGCGCCAGCAGTGAGGCACTGGATGAAAAACTGTTTTTT; CDR3: CASSEALDEKLFF
size: few; J: TRBJ2-7; D: -; V: TRBV4-3; DNA: TGCGCCAGCAGCCAAGCCTTAGGATCTTCCTACGAGCAGTACTTC; CDR3: CASSQALGSSYEQYF
size: -; J: TRBJ2-7; D: TRBD1; V: TRBV27; DNA: TGTGCCAGCAGTTTCTGGACAGGGGGGCCGAACGAGCAGTACTTC; CDR3: CASSFWTGGPNEQYF
size: -; J: TRBJ1-1; D: TRBD1; V: TRBV18; DNA: TGTGCCAGCTCACCACCCGGCAGGGGGTTGGACACTGAAGCTTTCTTT; CDR3: CASSPPGRGLDTEAFF
size: -; J: TRBJ1-6; D: -; V: TRBV25-1; DNA: TGTGCCAGCAGTGGACCCCTCCTGAACAGAAATAATTCACCCCTCCACTTT; CDR3: CASSGPLLNRNNSPLHF
size: many; J: TRBJ2-1; D: TRBD2; V: TRBV9; DNA: TGTGCCAGCAGCGTATTGGCGGGAGACAATGAGCAGTTCTTC; CDR3: CASSVLAGDNEQFF
size: -; J: TRBJ1-2; D: -; V: TRBV5-1; DNA: TGCGCCAGCAGCTTGGGCACAGAAAACTATGGCTACACCTTC; CDR3: CASSLGTENYGYTF
size: -; J: TRBJ2-3; D: -; V: TRBV9; DNA: TGTGCCAGCAGCGTATACGGGGGGCCAGATACGCAGTATTTT; CDR3: CASSVYGGPDTQYF
size: few; J: TRBJ1-2; D: -; V: TRBV6-1; DNA: TGTGCCAGCAGATTCAAATTCAACTATGGCTACACCTTC; CDR3: CASRFKFNYGYTF
size: -; J: TRBJ1-1; D: TRBD1; V: TRBV2; DNA: TGTGCCAGCAGACAGGGGAGCCTAACTTTCTTT; CDR3: CASRQGSLTFF
size: -; J: TRBJ2-7; D: TRBD2; V: TRBV6-2/TRBV6-3; DNA: TGTGCCAGCACCCCCACAACCGGGACTAGCGGATACAATGAGCAGTACTTC; CDR3: CASTPTTGTSGYNEQYF
size: -; J: TRBJ1-2; D: -; V: TRBV6-5; DNA: TGTGCCAGCAGTTACTCGATCGCTGGCTATGGCTACACCTTC; CDR3: CASSYSIAGYGYTF
size: few; J: TRBJ2-7; D: TRBD1; V: TRBV6-5; DNA: TGTGCCAGCAGCCGGACAGGGAAAGAAGAGCAGTACTTC; CDR3: CASSRTGKEEQYF
size: many; J: TRBJ1-2; D: -; V: TRBV4-2; DNA: TGTGCCAGCAGCCGCCGAGAGGCTGAGGGCTACACCTTC; CDR3: CASSRREAEGYTF
size: -; J: TRBJ2-1; D: TRBD1; V: TRBV5-1; DNA: TGCGCCGGCAGCTTGAGACAGGGGGACGGGAATGAGCAGTTCTTC; CDR3: CAGSLRQGDGNEQFF
size: -; J: TRBJ1-1; D: -; V: TRBV6-5; DNA: TGTGCCAGCAGTTCCCGGGACGTAGGTCCCATGAACACTGAAGCTTTCTTT; CDR3: CASSSRDVGPMNTEAFF
size: -; J: TRBJ1-2; D: -; V: TRBV4-3; DNA: TGCGCCAGCAGCCAGGAGGACGGGGACGGGCGTGGCTACACCTTC; CDR3: CASSQEDGDGRGYTF
size: -; J: TRBJ1-2; D: -; V: TRBV2; DNA: TGTGCCAGCAGTGAAGAGTCTAACTATGGCTACACCTTC; CDR3: CASSEESNYGYTF
size: -; J: TRBJ1-2; D: TRBD1; V: TRBV5-6; DNA: TGTGCCAGCAGCGACACAGGGGAGAACGGCTACACCTTC; CDR3: CASSDTGENGYTF
size: -; J: TRBJ2-7; D: TRBD1; V: TRBV12-3/TRBV12-4; DNA: TGTGCCAGCAGTCCACCCCGACAGGGTTATACCTACGAGCAGTACTTC; CDR3: CASSPPRQGYTYEQYF
size: -; J: TRBJ2-2; D: -; V: TRBV30; DNA: TGTGCCTGGATAGGGGATTTTGGGGAGCTGTTTTTT; CDR3: CAWIGDFGELFF
size: -; J: TRBJ2-1; D: TRBD2; V: TRBV12-3/TRBV12-4; DNA: TGTGCCAGCATTCGGAGGGGGGGACTAGTAGTAAATGAGCAGTTCTTC; CDR3: CASIRRGGLVVNEQFF
size: -; J: TRBJ1-2; D: -; V: TRBV4-3; DNA: TGCGCCAGCAGCCAAGCGGTGGTTTCTAACTATGGCTACACCTTC; CDR3: CASSQAVVSNYGYTF
size: few; J: TRBJ1-5; D: -; V: TRBV6-5; DNA: TGTGCCAGCAGTGAACAGGAGGGACAGCCCCAGCATTTT; CDR3: CASSEQEGQPQHF
size: -; J: TRBJ2-7; D: -; V: TRBV10-3; DNA: TGTGCCATCAGTGTCCCTCTATTCTACGAGCAGTACTTC; CDR3: CAISVPLFYEQYF
size: -; J: TRBJ1-1; D: TRBD1; V: TRBV20-1; DNA: TGCAGTGGCACCCCCGGGACAGGGGGCCTCAATGAAGCTTTCTTT; CDR3: CSGTPGTGGLNEAFF
size: few; J: TRBJ2-3; D: -; V: TRBV10-3; DNA: TGTGCCATCAGCGGGACCCTTAGCACAGATACGCAGTATTTT; CDR3: CAISGTLSTDTQYF
size: many; J: TRBJ2-5; D: TRBD2; V: TRBV4-3; DNA: TGCGCCAGCAGCTATGGACTAGCGGGGGGAAACCAAGAGACCCAGTACTTC; CDR3: CASSYGLAGGNQETQYF
size: -; J: TRBJ2-7; D: -; V: TRBV27; DNA: TGTGCCAGCAGTTTACGGGGGGCGCCGTCCTACGAGCAGTACTTC; CDR3: CASSLRGAPSYEQYF
size: -; J: TRBJ1-2; D: -; V: TRBV7-2; DNA: TGTGCCAGCAGCCCCGGGGTTTCTAACTATGGCCACACCTTC; CDR3: CASSPGVSNYGHTF
size: few; J: TRBJ1-2; D: TRBD1; V: TRBV12-3/TRBV12-4; DNA: TGTGCCAGCGCATTCTCGGACAGGGACAGCTATGGCTACACCTTC; CDR3: CASAFSDRDSYGYTF
size: few; J: TRBJ1-6; D: TRBD1; V: TRBV4-1; DNA: TGTGCCAGCAGCCACCCCTCGACAGGGGTCAATTCACCCCTCCACTTT; CDR3: CASSHPSTGVNSPLHF
size: -; J: TRBJ1-4; D: -; V: TRBV7-2; DNA: TGTGCCAGCAGCGGGGGATTGGAGGAAAAACTGTTTTTT; CDR3: CASSGGLEEKLFF
size: -; J: TRBJ2-5; D: TRBD2; V: TRBV12-3/TRBV12-4; DNA: TGTGCCAGCAGCCCACCGACTAGCGGGGAAGAGACCCAGTACTTC; CDR3: CASSPPTSGEETQYF
size: -; J: TRBJ1-2; D: -; V: TRBV28; DNA: TGTGCCAGCAGGAGGGGACCGACCGCCTATGGCTACACCTTC; CDR3: CASRRGPTAYGYTF
size: -; J: TRBJ2-7; D: TRBD1; V: TRBV11-1; DNA: TGTGCCAGCAGCTTAGCCCTTGTGGACAGGGGAGGCAATGAGCAGTACTTC; CDR3: CASSLALVDRGGNEQYF
size: -; J: TRBJ1-1; D: TRBD1; V: TRBV5-1; DNA: TGCGCCAGCAAATTGACAGGGATGAACACTGAAGCTTTCTTT; CDR3: CASKLTGMNTEAFF
size: few; J: TRBJ2-5; D: TRBD1; V: TRBV12-3/TRBV12-4; DNA: TGTGCCAGCAGTCCAAGAACGGCAGGGGGCCTGGGAGAGACCCAGTACTTC; CDR3: CASSPRTAGGLGETQYF
size: few; J: TRBJ1-1; D: -; V: TRBV4-1; DNA: TGCGCCAGCAGCCAATTACACACTGAAGCTTTCTTT; CDR3: CASSQLHTEAFF
size: few; J: TRBJ2-7; D: -; V: TRBV7-9; DNA: TGTGCCAGCAGCTTTTCCGGGACACCAAATGGAAATGAGCAGTACTTC; CDR3: CASSFSGTPNGNEQYF
size: -; J: TRBJ1-5; D: -; V: TRBV19; DNA: TGTGCCAGTAGTATAGAGGCGCGGAAGAATCAGCCCCAGCATTTT; CDR3: CASSIEARKNQPQHF